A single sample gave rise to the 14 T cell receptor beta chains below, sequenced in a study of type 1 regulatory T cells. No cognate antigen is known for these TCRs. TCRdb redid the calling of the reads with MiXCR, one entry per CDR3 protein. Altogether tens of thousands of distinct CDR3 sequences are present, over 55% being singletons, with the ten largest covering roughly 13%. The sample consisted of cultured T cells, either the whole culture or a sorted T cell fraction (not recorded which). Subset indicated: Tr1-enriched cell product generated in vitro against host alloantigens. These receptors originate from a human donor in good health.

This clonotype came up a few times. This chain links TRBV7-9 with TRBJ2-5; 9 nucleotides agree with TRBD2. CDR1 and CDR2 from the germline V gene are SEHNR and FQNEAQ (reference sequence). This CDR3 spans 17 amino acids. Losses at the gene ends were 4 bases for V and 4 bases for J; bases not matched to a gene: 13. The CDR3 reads CASSYIGAGGRRETQYF. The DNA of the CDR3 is TGTGCCAGCAGCTACATTGGAGCGGGGGGCCGGCGAGAGACCCAGTACTTC. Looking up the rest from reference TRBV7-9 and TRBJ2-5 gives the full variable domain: DTGVSQNPRHKITKRGQNVTFRCDPISEHNRLYWYRQTLGQGPEFLTYFQNEAQLEKSRLLSDRFSAERPKGSFSTLEIQRTEQGDSAMYLCASSYIGAGGRRETQYFGPGTRLLVL.

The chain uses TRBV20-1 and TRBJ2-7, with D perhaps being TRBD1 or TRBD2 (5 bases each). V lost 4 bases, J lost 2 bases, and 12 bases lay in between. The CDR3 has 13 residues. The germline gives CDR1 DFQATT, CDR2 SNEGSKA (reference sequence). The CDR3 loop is CSAIGTDPYEQYF. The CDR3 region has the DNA TGCAGTGCTATAGGGACGGATCCCTACGAGCAGTACTTC.

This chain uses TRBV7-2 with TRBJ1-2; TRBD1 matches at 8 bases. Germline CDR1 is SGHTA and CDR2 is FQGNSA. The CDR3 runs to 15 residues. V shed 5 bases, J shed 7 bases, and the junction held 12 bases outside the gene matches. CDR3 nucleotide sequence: TGTGCCAGCAGCCGCGACAGGGGAGGCTTAGGTGGCTACACCTTC. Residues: CASSRDRGGLGGYTF. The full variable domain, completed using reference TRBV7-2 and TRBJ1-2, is GAGVSQSPSNKVTEKGKDVELRCDPISGHTALYWYRQSLGQGLEFLIYFQGNSAPDKSGLPSDRFSAERTGGSVSTLTIQRTQQEDSAVYLCASSRDRGGLGGYTFGSGTRLTVV.

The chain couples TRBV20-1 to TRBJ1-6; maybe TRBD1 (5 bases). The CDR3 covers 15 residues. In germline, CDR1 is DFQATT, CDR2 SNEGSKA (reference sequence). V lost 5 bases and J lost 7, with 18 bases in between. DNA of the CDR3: TGCAGTGCTCCCGAGGTTAGAGGGACCAATTCACCCCTCCACTTT. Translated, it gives CSAPEVRGTNSPLHF.

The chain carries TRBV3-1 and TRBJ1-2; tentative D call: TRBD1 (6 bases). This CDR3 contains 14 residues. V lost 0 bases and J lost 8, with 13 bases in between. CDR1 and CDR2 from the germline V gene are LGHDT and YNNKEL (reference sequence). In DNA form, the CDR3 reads TGTGCCAGCAGCCAAGACGGGGGCTCGATCGGCTACACCTTC. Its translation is CASSQDGGSIGYTF.

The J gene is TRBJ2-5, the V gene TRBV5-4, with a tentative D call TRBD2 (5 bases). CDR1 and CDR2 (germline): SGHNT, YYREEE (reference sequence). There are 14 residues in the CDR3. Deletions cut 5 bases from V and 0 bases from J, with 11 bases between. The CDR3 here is CASRKEVNQETQYF. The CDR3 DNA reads TGTGCCAGCAGGAAGGAGGTGAACCAAGAGACCCAGTACTTC.

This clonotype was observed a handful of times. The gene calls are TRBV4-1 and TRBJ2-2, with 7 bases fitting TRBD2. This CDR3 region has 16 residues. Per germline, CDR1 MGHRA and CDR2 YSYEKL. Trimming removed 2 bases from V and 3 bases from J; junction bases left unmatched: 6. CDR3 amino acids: CASSQQTSFDTGELFF. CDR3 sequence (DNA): TGCGCCAGCAGCCAACAGACTAGCTTCGACACCGGGGAGCTGTTTTTT.

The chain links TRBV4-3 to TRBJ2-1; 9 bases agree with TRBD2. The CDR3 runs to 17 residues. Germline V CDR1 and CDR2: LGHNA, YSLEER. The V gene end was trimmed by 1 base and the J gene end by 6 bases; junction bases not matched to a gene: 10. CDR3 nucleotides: TGCGCCAGCAGCCAAGTAGCCGTCGGTAGCGGGGGCAATGAGCAGTTCTTC. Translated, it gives CASSQVAVGSGGNEQFF.

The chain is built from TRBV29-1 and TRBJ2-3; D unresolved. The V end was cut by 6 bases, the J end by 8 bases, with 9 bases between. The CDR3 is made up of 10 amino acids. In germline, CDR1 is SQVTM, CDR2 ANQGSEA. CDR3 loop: CSVLAGTQYF. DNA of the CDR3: TGCAGCGTCTTAGCTGGTACGCAGTATTTT.

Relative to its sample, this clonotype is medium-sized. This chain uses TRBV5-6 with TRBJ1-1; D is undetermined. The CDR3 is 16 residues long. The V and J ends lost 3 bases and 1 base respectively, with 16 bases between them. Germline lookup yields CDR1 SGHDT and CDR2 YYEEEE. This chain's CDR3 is CASSWTLVEGNTEAFF. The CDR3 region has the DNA TGTGCCAGCAGCTGGACCTTGGTAGAGGGGAACACTGAAGCTTTCTTT. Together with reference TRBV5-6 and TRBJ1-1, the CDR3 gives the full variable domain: DAGVTQSPTHLIKTRGQQVTLRCSPKSGHDTVSWYQQALGQGPQFIFQYYEEEERQRGNFPDRFSGHQFPNYSSELNVNALLLGDSALYLCASSWTLVEGNTEAFFGQGTRLTVV.

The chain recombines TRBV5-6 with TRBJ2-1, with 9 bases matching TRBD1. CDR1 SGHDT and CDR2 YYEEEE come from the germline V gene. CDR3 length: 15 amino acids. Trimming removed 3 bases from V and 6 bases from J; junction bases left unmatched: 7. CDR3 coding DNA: TGTGCCAGCAGCTCGGGGACAGGGTTCAGCAATGAGCAGTTCTTC. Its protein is CASSSGTGFSNEQFF.

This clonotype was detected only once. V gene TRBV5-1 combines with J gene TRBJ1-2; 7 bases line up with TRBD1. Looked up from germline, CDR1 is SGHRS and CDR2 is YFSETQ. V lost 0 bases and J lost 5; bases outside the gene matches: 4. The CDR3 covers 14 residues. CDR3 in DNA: TGCGCCAGCAGCTTGGAGCCAGGGGGTTATGGCTACACCTTC. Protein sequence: CASSLEPGGYGYTF.

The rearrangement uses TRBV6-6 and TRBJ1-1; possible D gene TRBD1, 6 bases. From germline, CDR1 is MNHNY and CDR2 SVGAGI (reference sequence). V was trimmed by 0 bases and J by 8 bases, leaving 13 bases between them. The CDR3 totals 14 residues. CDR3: CASSYSTGQAEAFF. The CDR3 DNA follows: TGTGCCAGCAGTTACTCAACAGGGCAGGCAGAAGCTTTCTTT.

In DNA form, the CDR3 reads TGCAGTGGTTTTTCCCCTAGCACAGATACGCAGTATTTT. Its translation: CSGFSPSTDTQYF. The rearrangement joins TRBV20-1 to TRBJ2-3; unclear D gene. Between the trimmed V and J ends, which lost 7 bases and 0 bases, there was a span of 11 bases. This CDR3 is built from 13 residues. The germline CDR1 and CDR2 sequences are DFQATT and SNEGSKA (reference sequence).